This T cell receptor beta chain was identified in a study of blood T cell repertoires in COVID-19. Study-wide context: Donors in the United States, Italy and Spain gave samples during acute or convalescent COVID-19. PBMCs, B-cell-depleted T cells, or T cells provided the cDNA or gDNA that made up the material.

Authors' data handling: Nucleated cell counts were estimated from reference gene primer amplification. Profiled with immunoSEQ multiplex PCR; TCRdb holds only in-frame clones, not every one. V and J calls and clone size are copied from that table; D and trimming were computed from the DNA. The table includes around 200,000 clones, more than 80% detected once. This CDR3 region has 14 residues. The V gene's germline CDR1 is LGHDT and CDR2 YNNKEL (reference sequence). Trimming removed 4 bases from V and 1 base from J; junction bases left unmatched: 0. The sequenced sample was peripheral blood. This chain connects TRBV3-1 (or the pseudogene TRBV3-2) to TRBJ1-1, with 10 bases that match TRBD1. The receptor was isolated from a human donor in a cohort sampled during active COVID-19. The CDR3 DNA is TGTGCCAGCAGCCGGGACAGGGGGAACACTGAAGCTTTCTTT. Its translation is CASSRDRGNTEAFF.